Reported below is one T cell receptor beta chain. Produced via immunoSEQ multiplex PCR; TCRdb's table is partial and in-frame only. The data contain 9,000 to 9,500 clones, roughly 68% of them singletons. The data stem from a study of early stage breast cancer tumors. Per the germline V gene, CDR1 is MNHNY and CDR2 is SVGAGI (reference sequence). CDR3 length equals 16 residues. V was clipped by 2 bases and J by 1 base, with 12 bases between them. The sequenced material came from breast tumor tissue. The V and J genes are TRBV6-6 and TRBJ1-5, with TRBD1 as a possible D gene (6 bases). The TCR sequence derives from a person between 50 and 60 years old with breast cancer. The CDR3 sequence is CASSYVGRGSNQPQHF. DNA for the CDR3: TGTGCCAGCAGTTACGTGGGCAGGGGAAGCAATCAGCCCCAGCATTTT.